The clone carrying this T cell receptor (beta chain) was recorded only once. Antigen unknown. Method: immunoSEQ multiplex PCR; TCRdb's copy keeps in-frame clones and lacks some. The sample holds about 600 clones, 74% seen once. This CDR3 is built from 13 residues. V gave up 2 bases and J gave up 3 bases, with 8 bases separating them. Germline values: CDR1 MNHEY, CDR2 SMNVEV (reference sequence). The data were taken from a study of ipilimumab plus nivolumab after autologous stem cell transplantation. Study overall: Typical patient got four to six ipilimumab doses and seven to nine nivolumab doses (median).

Whole-study findings and limits: Per the authors, repertoire, Treg and microbiota data justify further study.

This chain uses TRBV27 with TRBJ2-7; D remains unclear. The sequence came from a male donor with diffuse large B-cell lymphoma. Sequencing was performed on PBMCs, taken in a trial of ipilimumab plus nivolumab as post-transplant consolidation. The CDR3 DNA reads TGTGCCAGCAGTTTACGCCCTTTCTACGAGCAGTACTTC. Encoded protein: CASSLRPFYEQYF.